These 30 T cell receptor beta chains share one sample of origin, sequenced in a study of graft-versus-host responses after intestinal transplantation. Their recognized antigens are unknown. Measured with immunoSEQ multiplex PCR; TCRdb has only the in-frame clones, and not every one. Of about 120,000 clones listed, roughly 95% are singletons. The material was unstimulated CD8+ T cells sorted from spleen or lymph node cells, obtained before intestinal transplant. The origin of the receptors is a human donor who received an intestinal transplant.

V usage is TRBV6-1 and J usage is TRBJ1-6; 11 bases match TRBD1. V trimming: 1 base; J trimming: 8 bases; junction bases outside the gene matches: 7. The CDR3 extends over 17 amino acids. Germline V gene data show CDR1 as MNHNS and CDR2 as SASEGT. This CDR3 reads CASSEGGQGDTDSPLHF. In DNA form, the CDR3 reads TGTGCCAGCAGTGAAGGGGGACAGGGGGATACGGATTCACCCCTCCACTTT.

This clone has just a few counts. The CDR3 region is CASSEVYGGGYEQYF. DNA for the CDR3: TGTGCCAGCAGTGAAGTTTATGGTGGGGGCTACGAGCAGTACTTC. The chain employs TRBV6-1 and TRBJ2-7, with D perhaps matching TRBD1 or TRBD2 (5 bases each). Germline assignment: CDR1 MNHNS and CDR2 SASEGT. The length of the CDR3 is 15 residues. The germline V and J ends were trimmed by 1 base and 3 bases, with 13 bases remaining between them.

The CDR3 nucleotides are TGTGCCAGCAGTGAAGAGGGCAGGCCTAACAATGAGCAGTTCTTC. Its protein is CASSEEGRPNNEQFF. The genes are TRBV2 and TRBJ2-1, with D unresolved. The CDR3 has 15 residues. V was clipped by 1 base and J by 5 bases, with 12 bases between them. CDR1 SNHLY and CDR2 FYNNEI come from the germline V gene.

The chain links TRBV30 to TRBJ2-2; D call uncertain. The V and J ends lost 2 bases and 0 bases respectively, with 7 bases between them. The CDR3 has 14 residues. CDR1 and CDR2 (germline): GTSNPN, SVGIG (reference sequence). CDR3 DNA: TGTGCCTGGAGTAGGGCATCGAACACCGGGGAGCTGTTTTTT. Translation: CAWSRASNTGELFF.

The chain links TRBV7-9 to TRBJ2-1; D is undetermined. The germline CDR1 and CDR2 sequences are SEHNR and FQNEAQ (reference sequence). The CDR3 spans 11 residues. With 4 bases removed from V and 6 bases from J, the gap between germline ends came to 4 bases. The chain's CDR3 is CASSSANEQFF. CDR3 DNA sequence: TGTGCCAGCAGCTCCGCCAATGAGCAGTTCTTC. The entire variable domain, with the rest obtained from reference TRBV7-9 and TRBJ2-1, is as follows: DTGVSQNPRHKITKRGQNVTFRCDPISEHNRLYWYRQTLGQGPEFLTYFQNEAQLEKSRLLSDRFSAERPKGSFSTLEIQRTEQGDSAMYLCASSSANEQFFGPGTRLTVL.

V gene TRBV6-5 combines with J gene TRBJ2-7, with 7 bases matching TRBD1. Trimming took 5 bases from V and 2 from J; bases not matched to a gene: 3. CDR3 length: 13 amino acids. Germline assignment: CDR1 MNHEY and CDR2 SVGAGI. The CDR3 spells CASSVGTAYEQYF. CDR3 nucleotides: TGTGCCAGCAGTGTCGGGACAGCCTACGAGCAGTACTTC.

The V call is TRBV4-1, the J call TRBJ2-1; 8 positions agree with TRBD1. Germline trimming cut 2 bases from V and 3 bases from J; bases unmatched to any gene: 12. CDR1 and CDR2 (germline): MGHRA, YSYEKL. The CDR3 totals 18 residues. CDR3 nucleotide sequence: TGCGCCAGCAGCCAACGCATAATCCGGGACAGGTACTACAATGAGCAGTTCTTC. This translates into CASSQRIIRDRYYNEQFF.

In this sample, this clone turned up a few times. The genes are TRBV7-3 and TRBJ2-1, with 14 bases identical to TRBD2. The CDR3 is 16 residues long. Germline V CDR1 and CDR2: SGHTA, FQGTGA. V shed 5 bases and J 4 bases; nucleotides not matched to a gene: 4. The CDR3 spells CASSPGTSGRYNEQFF. The CDR3 nucleotides are TGTGCCAGCAGCCCCGGGACTAGCGGGAGATACAATGAGCAGTTCTTC.

The rearrangement joins TRBV11-2 to TRBJ2-1; no clear D. Germline V gene lookup returns CDR1 SGHAT and CDR2 FQNNGV. Trimming took 6 bases from V and 5 from J, leaving 14 bases between them. This CDR3 has 14 amino acids. The CDR3 bases are TGTGCCAGCAGGTTTACTGGCAGTCACAATGAGCAGTTCTTC. As protein: CASRFTGSHNEQFF.

The chain joins TRBV11-2 to TRBJ1-1; no clear D gene. From germline, CDR1 is SGHAT and CDR2 FQNNGV. V was pared by 8 bases and J by 3 bases, with 7 bases between. This CDR3 spans 11 amino acids. DNA for the CDR3: TGTGCCAGCCGGGGATACACTGAAGCTTTCTTT. Protein: CASRGYTEAFF. The variable domain in full, with the rest retrieved from reference TRBV11-2 and TRBJ1-1, is EAGVAQSPRYKIIEKRQSVAFWCNPISGHATLYWYQQILGQGPKLLIQFQNNGVVDDSQLPKDRFSAERLKGVDSTLKIQPAKLEDSAVYLCASRGYTEAFFGQGTRLTVV.

The rearrangement uses TRBV28 and TRBJ1-1; no firm D call. V was cut by 2 bases and J by 0 bases, with 4 bases left in between. Germline V gene lookup returns CDR1 MDHEN and CDR2 SYDVKM. The CDR3 sequence is 13 residues long. The CDR3 spells CASSLTLNTEAFF. DNA of the CDR3: TGTGCCAGCAGTTTAACCCTGAACACTGAAGCTTTCTTT.

This sequence joins TRBV15 and TRBJ1-5; 8 nucleotides line up with TRBD1. The CDR3 has 20 amino acids. With V trimmed by 0 bases and J by 1 base, 14 bases remained unmatched. Germline-derived CDR1 and CDR2 are LNHNV and YYDKDF (reference sequence). CDR3 residues: CATSRDRTGTGPRSNQPQHF. CDR3 nucleotide sequence: TGTGCCACCAGCAGAGATCGCACCGGGACAGGCCCTAGGAGCAATCAGCCCCAGCATTTT.

Only one count was recorded for this clone. The chain's CDR3 is CASQAGDAYEQYF. CDR3 nucleotides: TGTGCCAGCCAAGCGGGGGATGCCTACGAGCAGTACTTC. The V call is TRBV9, the J call TRBJ2-7; TRBD2 agrees at 8 bases. The CDR3 totals 13 residues. Germline values: CDR1 SGDLS, CDR2 YYNGEE. The trim removed 7 bases at V and 2 bases at J, leaving 5 bases unmatched.

This rearrangement joins TRBV23-1 to TRBJ1-3; 8 bases fit TRBD1. TRBV23-1 is reported as an ORF; its role is uncertain. This CDR3 has 21 residues. The V gene end was trimmed by 4 bases and the J gene end by 0 bases; junction bases not matched to a gene: 20. Here the CDR3 reads CASSRGRGHKKDSLSGNTIYF. The CDR3, as DNA: TGCGCCAGCAGTCGGGGCAGGGGGCACAAAAAGGACTCTCTCTCTGGAAACACCATATATTTT.

This rearrangement joins TRBV4-1 to TRBJ1-1; D remains unclear. This CDR3 contains 15 residues. With 0 bases removed from V and 1 base from J, the gap between germline ends came to 9 bases. CDR1 is MGHRA, CDR2 YSYEKL, per germline. The CDR3 nucleotides read TGCGCCAGCAGCCAAGAAGAGGGCTGGAACACTGAAGCTTTCTTT. It is translated as CASSQEEGWNTEAFF.

The genes are TRBV9 and TRBJ2-5, with D possibly matching TRBD1 (5 bases). This CDR3 is built from 14 residues. Germline V gene data show CDR1 as SGDLS and CDR2 as YYNGEE. Trimming removed 0 bases at V and 5 bases at J, with 11 bases between. CDR3 sequence: CASSVGGPAETQYF. CDR3 in DNA: TGTGCCAGCAGCGTAGGGGGCCCGGCGGAGACCCAGTACTTC.

V usage is TRBV7-8 and J usage is TRBJ2-7, with 10 bases fitting TRBD1. The CDR3 is 15 residues long. J was trimmed by 2 bases and V by 5 bases; bases with no gene match: 6. Germline CDR1 and CDR2: SGHVS and FQNEAQ. DNA for the CDR3: TGTGCCAGCAGCCGCCAAGGACAGGGGGCCTACGAGCAGTACTTC. It yields the protein CASSRQGQGAYEQYF.

The rearrangement uses TRBV27 and TRBJ2-5, with 16 bases aligning to TRBD2. Germline assignment: CDR1 MNHEY and CDR2 SMNVEV (reference sequence). The CDR3 runs to 19 residues. Trimming cost V 5 bases and J 0 bases; bases outside gene matches: 9. This CDR3 reads CASSPGTSGRVMNQETQYF. CDR3 nucleotides: TGTGCCAGCAGTCCGGGGACTAGCGGGAGGGTTATGAACCAAGAGACCCAGTACTTC.

The chain couples TRBV19 to TRBJ2-7; D ambiguous. CDR1 is LNHDA, CDR2 SQIVND, per germline (reference sequence). The length of the CDR3 is 15 residues. Between the trimmed V and J ends, which lost 0 bases and 4 bases, there was a span of 13 bases. CDR3 in amino acids: CASSIEGGFSYEQYF. The CDR3 region has the DNA TGTGCCAGTAGTATAGAGGGCGGATTTTCGTACGAGCAGTACTTC.

The CDR3: CASSLDGTGGPTYEQYF. CDR3 nucleotide sequence: TGTGCCAGCAGCCTAGACGGGACAGGGGGCCCCACCTACGAGCAGTACTTC. The V call is TRBV7-9, the J call TRBJ2-7, with TRBD1 matching over 12 bases. This CDR3 is built from 17 residues. The V gene end was trimmed by 5 bases and the J gene end by 2 bases; junction bases not matched to a gene: 10. Per germline, CDR1 SEHNR and CDR2 FQNEAQ (reference sequence).

This chain links TRBV7-8 with TRBJ2-1, with D uncertain. Per germline, CDR1 SGHVS and CDR2 FQNEAQ. This CDR3 region has 16 residues. Trimming removed 2 bases at V and 4 bases at J, with 15 bases between. The CDR3 nucleotides are TGTGCCAGCAGCTTAAGCCCTCAGGTGGGGTACAATGAGCAGTTCTTC. This translates into CASSLSPQVGYNEQFF.

This rearrangement joins TRBV4-3 to TRBJ1-4, with 7 bases aligning to TRBD1. The CDR3 is 15 residues long. Germline trimming cut 6 bases from V and 8 bases from J; bases unmatched to any gene: 12. CDR1 is LGHNA, CDR2 YSLEER, per germline. The DNA for the CDR3 is TGCGCCAGCAGTTCAAGGTGGCAGGGGGAGGAAAAACTGTTTTTT. This gives the protein CASSSRWQGEEKLFF.

The V call is TRBV9, the J call TRBJ1-3; perhaps TRBD1 as D (6 bases). CDR1 and CDR2 from the germline V gene are SGDLS and YYNGEE. The CDR3 extends over 14 amino acids. Trimming took 4 bases from V and 11 from J, leaving 19 bases between them. CDR3 protein: CASSLSSPGGAIYF. In DNA, the CDR3 is TGTGCCAGCAGCCTAAGCTCCCCGGGGGGCGCCATATATTTT.

The CDR3 loop reads CASSQDLPRDSSTDTQYF. The CDR3 DNA reads as TGCGCCAGCAGCCAAGATCTTCCCCGGGACAGTAGCACAGATACGCAGTATTTT. The gene calls are TRBV4-3 and TRBJ2-3; 7 nucleotides line up with TRBD1. This CDR3 has 18 residues. Germline V lookup: CDR1 LGHNA, CDR2 YSLEER. V lost 0 bases and J lost 0; bases outside the gene matches: 9.

The rearrangement joins TRBV5-1 to TRBJ2-7; a weak D match, TRBD1 (5 bases). Trimming shortened V by 5 bases and J by 0 bases, and 15 bases separated the two germline ends. This CDR3 is built from 15 residues. CDR1 is SGHRS and CDR2 is YFSETQ in the germline V gene. In nucleotides, the CDR3 is TGCGCCAGCAGGGCCAGGGTGGCTCTCTCCTACGAGCAGTACTTC. Its translation is CASRARVALSYEQYF.

The V call is TRBV29-1, the J call TRBJ2-3; D gene ambiguous. Looked up from germline, CDR1 is SQVTM and CDR2 is ANQGSEA. The CDR3 consists of 10 residues. V lost 4 bases and J 4 bases, leaving 3 bases between the germline ends. The CDR3 DNA reads as TGCAGCGTTGTTTCAGATACGCAGTATTTT. The encoded protein is CSVVSDTQYF.

The gene calls are TRBV5-1 and TRBJ1-2; D ambiguous. CDR1 is SGHRS and CDR2 is YFSETQ in the germline V gene. V was trimmed by 6 bases and J by 0 bases, leaving 15 bases between them. The CDR3 runs 15 residues. The CDR3, as DNA: TGCGCCAGCAATGCGGGGATGAGAGCTAACTATGGCTACACCTTC. It specifies CASNAGMRANYGYTF.

The CDR3 spells CATSRDRAPMNYGYTF. CDR3 DNA sequence: TGTGCCACCAGCCGGGACAGGGCTCCTATGAATTATGGCTACACCTTC. The chain joins TRBV15 to TRBJ1-2; TRBD1 matches 9 bases. Losses at the gene ends were 5 bases for V and 5 bases for J; bases not matched to a gene: 12. CDR3 length: 16 amino acids. CDR1 and CDR2 from the germline V gene are LNHNV and YYDKDF (reference sequence). Full variable domain (outside the CDR3, taken from reference TRBV15 and TRBJ1-2): DAMVIQNPRYQVTQFGKPVTLSCSQTLNHNVMYWYQQKSSQAPKLLFHYYDKDFNNEADTPDNFQSRRPNTSFCFLDIRSPGLGDTAMYLCATSRDRAPMNYGYTFGSGTRLTVV.

The chain carries TRBV7-9 and TRBJ2-5; TRBD2 aligns across 11 bases. After removal of 5 bases from V and 4 bases from J, the junction contained 6 bases not matched to a gene. CDR3 length: 15 amino acids. Per the germline V gene, CDR1 is SEHNR and CDR2 is FQNEAQ (reference sequence). Here the CDR3 DNA reads TGTGCCAGCAGCCCGACTAGCGGGACGGGAGAGACCCAGTACTTC. Its translation: CASSPTSGTGETQYF.

This sequence joins TRBV28 and TRBJ1-2; D unclear. Between the trimmed V and J ends, which lost 7 bases and 2 bases, there was a span of 8 bases. This CDR3 region has 12 residues. Germline CDR1 and CDR2: MDHEN and SYDVKM. The CDR3 spells CASTVGNYGYTF. The CDR3 DNA sequence: TGTGCCAGCACGGTTGGGAACTATGGCTACACCTTC.